This T cell receptor (beta chain) appears in the sequencing data of a study of blood T cell repertoires in COVID-19. Study as a whole: Italy, Spain and the United States were the sources of the convalescent and acute COVID-19 samples. The analysed material was cDNA or gDNA that came from T cells, B-cell-depleted T cells, or PBMCs.

The CDR3 covers 15 residues. Study processing details: Amplification of reference gene primers provided the estimated nucleated cell counts. The data were produced by immunoSEQ multiplex PCR, yet TCRdb's version contains in-frame clones alone and is incomplete. That table is the source of V, J and clone size, and D and trimming were worked out from the DNA. The sample lists more than 100,000 clones, about nine tenths occurring once. The origin of this receptor is a woman between 65 and 79 years old with acute or convalescent COVID-19. The rearrangement links TRBV21-1 to TRBJ1-6; the table's D gene call, TRBD1, was not cross checked with the DNA. TRBV21-1 is termed a pseudogene. Sample: peripheral blood. This CDR3 is CASSKATGANSPLHF. The DNA of the CDR3 is TGTGCCAGCAGCAAAGCTACAGGGGCTAATTCACCCCTCCACTTT.